This TCR beta chain stems from a study of T cell changes during pregnancy in multiple sclerosis (dated by TCRdb to about 2019). With respect to the entire study: Changes in the T cell repertoire over the course of pregnancy were examined in this study in women with multiple sclerosis.

On this clone itself: Its antigen has not been determined. Base qualities are missing; no much larger clone stands one base away.

V lost 4 bases and J lost 0 bases, and the count of bases not matched to a germline gene is 12. Including the terminal cysteine and phenylalanine, the CDR3 comprises 17 residues. Just the 51-base CDR3 DNA is kept, in frame starting at base 1. From the germline V gene (reference sequence), CDR1 is MNHEY and CDR2 is SMNVEV. The method was the immunoSEQ multiplex PCR assay. This is the immuneACCESS table as TCRdb keeps it, with only in-frame sequences that have V and J called. A part of the clones is gone; compared with another copy, unresolved V genes explain less than half, and the rest is unexplained. Present in this sample are 50,000 or so clones, over 80% of which were seen just once. The top ten clonotypes cover roughly 10% of the sample.

Material: CD8+ T cells from peripheral blood mononuclear cells, obtained after pregnancy. The chain joins TRBV27 to TRBJ2-7, with 7 central nucleotides matching TRBD1. The receptor's source is a female donor with multiple sclerosis, enrolled in a pregnancy study. At the DNA level, the sequence is TGTGCCAGCAGTTCAATCTCCGGGACAGATTCCTCCTACGAGCAGTACTTC. Its translation is CASSSISGTDSSYEQYF.